Each of the 9 T cell receptor beta chains below was sequenced from the same sample in a study of monozygotic twins with cystic fibrosis. TCRdb keeps only in-frame clones here, not all; method: immunoSEQ multiplex PCR. The sample consists of roughly 35,000 clones, approximately 87% of them appearing once. Sequencing used blood. These receptors were obtained from a girl aged 2-10 years with cystic fibrosis.

This clone was observed a few times. The rearrangement links TRBV18 to TRBJ1-5; TRBD1 agrees at 9 bases. The CDR3 length is 15 residues. CDR1 and CDR2 from the germline V gene are KGHSH and LQKENI. V lost 4 bases to trimming and J lost 4 bases; unmatched junction nucleotides: 5. Here the CDR3 reads CASSRDRGENQPQHF. The CDR3 DNA follows: TGTGCCAGCTCACGAGACAGGGGGGAGAATCAGCCCCAGCATTTT.

CDR3 region: CSVEWAGQNTGELFF. CDR3 coding DNA: TGCAGCGTTGAATGGGCTGGACAGAACACCGGGGAGCTGTTTTTT. The genes are TRBV29-1 and TRBJ2-2; D is perhaps TRBD1 (5 bases). This CDR3 has 15 residues. Trimming pared 2 bases from V and 1 base from J, leaving 11 bases between. CDR1 is SQVTM, CDR2 ANQGSEA, per germline.

The gene calls are TRBV9 and TRBJ2-1; TRBD1 agrees at 10 bases. The V segment lost 4 bases and the J segment 9 bases; nucleotides outside the gene matches: 16. Germline-derived CDR1 and CDR2 are SGDLS and YYNGEE. The CDR3 loop spans 17 amino acids. CDR3 loop: CASSPDPAGTGVGEQFF. DNA for the CDR3: TGTGCCAGCAGCCCCGACCCAGCCGGGACAGGGGTGGGTGAGCAGTTCTTC.

The chain has TRBV5-1 and TRBJ2-1; a weak D match, TRBD1 (5 bases). Germline V gene data show CDR1 as SGHRS and CDR2 as YFSETQ. With 1 base removed from V and 5 bases from J, the gap between germline ends came to 13 bases. The CDR3 is made up of 15 amino acids. The CDR3 here is CASSLSGISDNEQFF. The DNA for the CDR3 is TGCGCCAGCAGCTTGTCAGGGATATCGGACAATGAGCAGTTCTTC.

The CDR3 protein is CASGPGHILTGELFF. The CDR3 DNA reads as TGTGCCAGCGGCCCGGGACACATCCTGACCGGGGAGCTGTTTTTT. V gene TRBV12-1 combines with J gene TRBJ2-2; the table's D call, TRBD1, has no DNA check behind it. TRBV12-1 is noted as a pseudogene. This CDR3 region has 15 residues.

The V gene is TRBV6-4, the J gene TRBJ1-1; 7 nucleotides align to TRBD1. Germline CDR1 MRHNA, CDR2 SNTAGT. Trimming cost V 7 bases and J 4 bases; bases outside gene matches: 9. The CDR3 sequence is 14 residues long. CDR3 loop: CASKKTGRGTEAFF. CDR3 sequence (DNA): TGTGCCAGCAAGAAGACAGGGAGGGGCACTGAAGCTTTCTTT.

The chain has TRBV6-1 and TRBJ1-6; D remains ambiguous. This CDR3 comprises 14 residues. Trimming removed 1 base from V and 9 bases from J, with 10 bases in between. Germline assignment: CDR1 MNHNS and CDR2 SASEGT. For the CDR3, the DNA is TGTGCCAGCAGTGAAGTTTGGGGTAGTTCACCCCTCCACTTT. Protein: CASSEVWGSSPLHF.

This clone came up once. V is TRBV4-2 and J is TRBJ2-1; TRBD1 might be the D (5 bases). Germline-derived CDR1 and CDR2 are LGHNA and YNFKEQ. The CDR3 spans 11 residues. Deletions cut 3 bases from V and 8 bases from J, with 5 bases between. CDR3 DNA sequence: TGTGCCAGCAGCCACAGGGATGAGCAGTTCTTC. It is translated as CASSHRDEQFF.

This clone occurred a few times. The chain carries TRBV9 and TRBJ2-1; 8 positions agree with TRBD1. The ends lost 2 bases at V and 7 bases at J; junction bases unmatched: 8. The CDR3 length is 15 residues. Germline CDR1 reads SGDLS; CDR2 reads YYNGEE. CDR3 in amino acids: CASSVDRGKDNEQFF. The DNA of the CDR3 is TGTGCCAGCAGCGTCGACAGGGGCAAGGATAATGAGCAGTTCTTC.